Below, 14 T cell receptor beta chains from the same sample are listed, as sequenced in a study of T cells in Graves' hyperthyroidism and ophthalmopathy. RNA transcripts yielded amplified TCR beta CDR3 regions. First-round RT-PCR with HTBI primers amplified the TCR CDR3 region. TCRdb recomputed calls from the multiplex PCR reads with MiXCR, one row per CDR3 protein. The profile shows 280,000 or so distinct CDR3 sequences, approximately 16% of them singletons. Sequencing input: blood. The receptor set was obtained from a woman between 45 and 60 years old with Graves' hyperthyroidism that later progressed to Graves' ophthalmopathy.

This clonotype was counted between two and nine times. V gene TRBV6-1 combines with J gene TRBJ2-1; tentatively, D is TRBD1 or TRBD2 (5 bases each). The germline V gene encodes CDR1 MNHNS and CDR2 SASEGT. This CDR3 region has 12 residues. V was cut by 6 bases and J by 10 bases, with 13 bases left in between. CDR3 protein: CASRQGWGEQFF. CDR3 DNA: TGTGCCAGCAGACAAGGGTGGGGGGAGCAGTTCTTC.

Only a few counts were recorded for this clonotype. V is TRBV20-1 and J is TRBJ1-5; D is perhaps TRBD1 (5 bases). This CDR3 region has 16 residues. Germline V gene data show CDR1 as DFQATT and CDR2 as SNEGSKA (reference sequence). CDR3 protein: CSASTGGGVGNQPQHF. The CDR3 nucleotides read TGCAGCGCATCGACGGGGGGGGGAGTCGGCAATCAGCCCCAGCATTTT.

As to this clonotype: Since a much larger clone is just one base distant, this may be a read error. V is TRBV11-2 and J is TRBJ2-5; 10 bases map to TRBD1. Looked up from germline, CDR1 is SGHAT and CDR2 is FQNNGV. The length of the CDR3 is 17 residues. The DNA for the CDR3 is TGTGCCAGCATCTTATACACCGGACAGGGGGGCCAAGAGACCCAGTACTTC. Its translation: CASILYTGQGGQETQYF.

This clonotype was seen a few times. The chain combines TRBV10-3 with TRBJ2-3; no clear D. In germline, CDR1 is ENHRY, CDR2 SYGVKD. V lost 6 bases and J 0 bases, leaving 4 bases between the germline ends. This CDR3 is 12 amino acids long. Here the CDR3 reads CAIRGSTDTQYF. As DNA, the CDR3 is TGTGCCATCAGGGGGAGCACAGATACGCAGTATTTT.

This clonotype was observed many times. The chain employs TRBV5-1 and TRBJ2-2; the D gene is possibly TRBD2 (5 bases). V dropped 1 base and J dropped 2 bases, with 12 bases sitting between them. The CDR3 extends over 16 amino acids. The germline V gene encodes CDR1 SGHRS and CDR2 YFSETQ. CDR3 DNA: TGCGCCAGCAGCTTGAGTCAACTAGACAACACCGGGGAGCTGTTTTTT. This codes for CASSLSQLDNTGELFF.

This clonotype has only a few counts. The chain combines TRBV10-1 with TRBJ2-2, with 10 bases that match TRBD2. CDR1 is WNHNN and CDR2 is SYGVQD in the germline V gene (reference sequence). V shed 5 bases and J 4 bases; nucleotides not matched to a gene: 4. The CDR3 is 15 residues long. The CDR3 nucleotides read TGCGCCAGCAGTACTAGCGGGATGGGCACCGGGGAGCTGTTTTTT. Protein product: CASSTSGMGTGELFF.

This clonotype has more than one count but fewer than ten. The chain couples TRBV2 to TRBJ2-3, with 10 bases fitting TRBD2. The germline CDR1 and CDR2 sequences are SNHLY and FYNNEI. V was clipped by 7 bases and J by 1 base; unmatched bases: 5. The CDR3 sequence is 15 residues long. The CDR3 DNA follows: TGTGCCAGCACCCCTCTAGCGGGGGGCACAGATACGCAGTATTTT. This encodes CASTPLAGGTDTQYF. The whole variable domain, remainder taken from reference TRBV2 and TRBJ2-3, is EPEVTQTPSHQVTQMGQEVILRCVPISNHLYFYWYRQILGQKVEFLVSFYNNEISEKSEIFDDQFSVERPDGSNFTLKIRSTKLEDSAMYFCASTPLAGGTDTQYFGPGTRLTVL.

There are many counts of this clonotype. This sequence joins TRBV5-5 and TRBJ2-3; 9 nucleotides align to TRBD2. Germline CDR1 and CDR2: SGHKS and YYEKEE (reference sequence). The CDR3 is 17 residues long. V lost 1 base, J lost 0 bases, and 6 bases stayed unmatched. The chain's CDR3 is CASSLYSGSRSTDTQYF. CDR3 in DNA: TGTGCCAGCAGCTTGTATAGCGGGAGTCGTAGCACAGATACGCAGTATTTT.

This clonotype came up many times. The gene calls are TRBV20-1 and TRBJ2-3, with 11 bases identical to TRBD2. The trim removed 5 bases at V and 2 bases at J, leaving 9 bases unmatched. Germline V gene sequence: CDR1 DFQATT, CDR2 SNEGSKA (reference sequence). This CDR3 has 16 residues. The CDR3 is CSAPPSGGTATDTQYF. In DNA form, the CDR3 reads TGCAGTGCTCCTCCTAGCGGGGGGACCGCCACAGATACGCAGTATTTT.

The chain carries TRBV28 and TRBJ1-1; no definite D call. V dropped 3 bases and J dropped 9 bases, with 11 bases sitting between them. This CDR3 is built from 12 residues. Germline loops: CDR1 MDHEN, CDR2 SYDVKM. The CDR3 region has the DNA TGTGCCAGCAGTTTTCCCTATAAACAAGCTTTCTTT. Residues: CASSFPYKQAFF.

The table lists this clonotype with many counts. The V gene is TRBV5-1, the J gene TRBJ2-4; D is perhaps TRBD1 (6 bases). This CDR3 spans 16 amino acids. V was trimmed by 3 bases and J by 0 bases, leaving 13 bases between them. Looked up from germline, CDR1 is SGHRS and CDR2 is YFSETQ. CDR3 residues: CASSSDRTLAKNIQYF. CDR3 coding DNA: TGCGCCAGCAGCTCTGACAGGACACTAGCCAAAAACATTCAGTACTTC.

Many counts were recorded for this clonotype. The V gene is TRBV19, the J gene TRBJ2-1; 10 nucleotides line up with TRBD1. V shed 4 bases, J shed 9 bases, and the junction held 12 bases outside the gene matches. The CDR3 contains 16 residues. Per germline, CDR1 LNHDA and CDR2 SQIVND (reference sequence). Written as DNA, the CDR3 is TGTGCCAGTAGTAATCCCCGGGACAGGGGAACGGCTGAGCAGTTCTTC. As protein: CASSNPRDRGTAEQFF.

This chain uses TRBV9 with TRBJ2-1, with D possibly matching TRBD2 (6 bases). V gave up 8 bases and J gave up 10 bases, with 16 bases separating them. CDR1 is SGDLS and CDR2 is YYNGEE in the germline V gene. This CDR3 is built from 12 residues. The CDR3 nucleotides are TGTGCCAGTCACGGGAGCTCTCGGGAGCAGTTCTTC. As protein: CASHGSSREQFF.

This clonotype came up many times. The CDR3 sequence is CASSSTPQGNTEAFF. The CDR3 coding sequence is TGCGCCAGCAGCTCGACCCCACAGGGGAACACTGAAGCTTTCTTT. The rearrangement joins TRBV5-1 to TRBJ1-1, with a possible D match to TRBD1 (6 bases). The germline V and J ends were trimmed by 3 bases and 1 base, with 13 bases remaining between them. The CDR3 length is 15 residues. In germline, CDR1 is SGHRS, CDR2 YFSETQ. Filled out from reference TRBV5-1 and TRBJ1-1, the complete variable domain reads KAGVTQTPRYLIKTRGQQVTLSCSPISGHRSVSWYQQTPGQGLQFLFEYFSETQRNKGNFPGRFSGRQFSNSRSEMNVSTLELGDSALYLCASSSTPQGNTEAFFGQGTRLTVV.